Listed here is a single TCR beta chain. The CDR3 regions of TCR beta were amplified from RNA transcripts. The primer set for the first-round RT-PCR of the TCR CDR3 was HTBI. TCRdb reprocessed the multiplex PCR reads with MiXCR, giving one entry per CDR3 protein. The sample carries about 540,000 distinct CDR3 sequences, roughly 46% recorded once. Over 18 months, lack of ophthalmopathy progression marked Graves' hyperthyroidism as stable. Diagnoses rested on clinical symptoms, serum thyroxine and TRAb, thyroid ultrasound and orbital computed tomography. The source of the sample is a study of T cells in Graves' hyperthyroidism and ophthalmopathy. Source material: peripheral blood or thyroid tissue (not recorded which). The receptor was isolated from a woman younger than 35 with Graves' hyperthyroidism.

CDR3 DNA sequence: TGTGCCACCGGAACCGGGGCAGGGAATGAAAAACTGTTTTTT. This translates into CATGTGAGNEKLFF. This chain joins TRBV24-1 and TRBJ1-4, with D possibly being TRBD1 (5 bases). The CDR3 spans 14 residues. Germline lookup yields CDR1 KGHDR and CDR2 SFDVKD. V gave up 9 bases and J gave up 5 bases, with 15 bases separating them.